The 8 T cell receptor beta chains in this list originate from one sample, sequenced in a study of early T cells in non-severe SARS-CoV-2 infection. MiXCR was run by TCRdb on the 5' RACE reads, yielding one entry per CDR3 protein. The sample shows about 80,000 distinct CDR3 sequences, roughly an eighth of them seen only once. Material: whole blood, obtained at baseline. These receptors came from an adult who was a healthcare worker with PCR-confirmed SARS-CoV-2 infection or an uninfected control (not recorded which). The donor label of this sample is uncertain.

The chain couples TRBV30 to TRBJ1-2; 9 bases align to TRBD1. Trimming at V came to 8 bases and at J to 8 bases, leaving 12 bases not matched to a gene. This CDR3 has 13 amino acids. In germline, CDR1 is GTSNPN, CDR2 SVGIG (reference sequence). The CDR3 nucleotides are TGTGCCAGGACGGACAGGGGTTCACGGGGCTACACCTTC. It is translated as CARTDRGSRGYTF.

This clonotype occurred many times. The chain links TRBV29-1 to TRBJ2-1, with D possibly being TRBD1 (6 bases). From germline, CDR1 is SQVTM and CDR2 ANQGSEA. This CDR3 contains 19 residues. Trimming removed 0 bases from V and 2 bases from J, with 23 bases in between. The CDR3 region is CSVEDGGRGRLLAYNEQFF. The CDR3 region has the DNA TGCAGCGTTGAAGACGGCGGCAGGGGCCGCCTGTTAGCCTACAATGAGCAGTTCTTC.

This clonotype showed up many times. Written as DNA, the CDR3 is TGCAGTGCTAGAGAGCCCAAAATGATCCCTTACAGGGACCACGAGCAGTACTTC. Amino acid sequence: CSAREPKMIPYRDHEQYF. This sequence joins TRBV20-1 and TRBJ2-7; TRBD1 might be the D (6 bases). The CDR3 loop spans 18 amino acids. Between the trimmed V and J ends, which lost 0 bases and 5 bases, there was a span of 26 bases. In germline, CDR1 is DFQATT, CDR2 SNEGSKA (reference sequence).

This clonotype was seen a handful of times. The chain recombines TRBV5-1 with TRBJ2-7, with D unresolved. CDR3 size: 13 residues. Trimming shortened V by 1 base and J by 6 bases, and 11 bases separated the two germline ends. CDR1 is SGHRS, CDR2 YFSETQ, per germline. The CDR3 coding sequence is TGCGCCAGCAGCTTGTTTAGGACGGCCGAGCAGTACTTC. Protein sequence: CASSLFRTAEQYF.

This clonotype has more than one count but fewer than ten. The J gene is TRBJ2-1, the V gene TRBV3-1; D uncertain. CDR3 size: 13 residues. Per the germline V gene, CDR1 is LGHDT and CDR2 is YNNKEL (reference sequence). Trimming shortened V by 2 bases and J by 11 bases, and 13 bases separated the two germline ends. CDR3 DNA sequence: TGTGCCAGCAGCCAATCGAGAATCTCTAAGCAGTTCTTC. It encodes CASSQSRISKQFF.

The V call is TRBV19, the J call TRBJ2-3, with a weak D call TRBD1 (6 bases). The CDR3 contains 13 residues. CDR1 LNHDA and CDR2 SQIVND come from the germline V gene (reference sequence). The V gene lost 4 bases and the J gene lost 4 bases, with 9 bases spanning the gap. The CDR3: CASSTRQADTQYF. CDR3 nucleotide sequence: TGTGCCAGTAGTACAAGACAGGCAGATACGCAGTATTTT.

In this sample, this clonotype turned up a few times. The V and J genes are TRBV14 and TRBJ2-3; 7 nucleotides line up with TRBD2. Germline trimming cut 4 bases from V and 0 bases from J; bases unmatched to any gene: 10. The CDR3 spans 17 residues. From germline, CDR1 is SGHDN and CDR2 FVKESK. CDR3 in amino acids: CASSPLGAGLSTDTQYF. For the CDR3, the DNA is TGTGCCAGCAGCCCTCTGGGAGCGGGGCTAAGCACAGATACGCAGTATTTT.

The rearrangement joins TRBV12-3 or TRBV12-4 to TRBJ1-2; TRBD1 matches at 8 bases. The length of the CDR3 is 14 residues. The V segment lost 6 bases and the J segment 3 bases; nucleotides outside the gene matches: 6. The CDR3: CASRGGTGYYGYTF. CDR3 in DNA: TGTGCCAGCAGAGGCGGGACAGGATACTATGGCTACACCTTC.